Below, one T cell receptor beta chain is given with its context. Primers for the PCR totalled 60 Vbeta and 13 Jbeta. The repertoire was sequenced with immunoSEQ multiplex PCR; TCRdb's copy has only in-frame clones and lacks some. The sample records 150,000 to 200,000 clones, about 81% being singletons. The data originate from a study of cytomegalovirus exposure and HLA in healthy donors. Germline CDR1 MNHEY, CDR2 SMNVEV (reference sequence). There are 15 residues in the CDR3. Trimming pared 5 bases from V and 4 bases from J, leaving 15 bases between. The receptor's source is a woman aged 18-29 years in good health and CMV-seropositive. The genes are TRBV27 and TRBJ1-3; D possibly corresponds to TRBD1 (6 bases). The sequencing sample was made of PBMCs. CDR3 bases: TGTGCCAGCAGTCTGAGTCCCGGGACAGGAAACACCATATATTTT. Protein sequence: CASSLSPGTGNTIYF.